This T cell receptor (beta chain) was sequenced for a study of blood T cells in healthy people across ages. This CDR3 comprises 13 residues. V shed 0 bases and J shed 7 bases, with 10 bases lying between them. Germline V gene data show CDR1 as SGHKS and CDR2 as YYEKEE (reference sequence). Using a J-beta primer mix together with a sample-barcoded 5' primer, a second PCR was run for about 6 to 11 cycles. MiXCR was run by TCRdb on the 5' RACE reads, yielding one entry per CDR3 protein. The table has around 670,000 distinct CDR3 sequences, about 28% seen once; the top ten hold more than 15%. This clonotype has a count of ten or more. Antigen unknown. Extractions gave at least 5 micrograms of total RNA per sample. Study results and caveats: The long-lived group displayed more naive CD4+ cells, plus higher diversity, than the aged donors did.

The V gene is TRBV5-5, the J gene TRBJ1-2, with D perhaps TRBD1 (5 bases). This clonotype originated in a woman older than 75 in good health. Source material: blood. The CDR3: CASSLVQGSGYTF. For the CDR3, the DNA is TGTGCCAGCAGCTTGGTCCAGGGAAGTGGCTACACCTTC.